A selection of T cell receptor beta chains follows, all from one sample in a study of identical twins. MiXCR, run by TCRdb on the 5' RACE reads, gives a single entry per CDR3 protein. The sample lists some 690,000 distinct CDR3 sequences, around 20% occurring once. The data also belong to a second study, concerning T cells expressing NK-cell markers.

Material for sequencing was PBMCs. Receptor source: a young woman in good health. Both conserved end residues are part of each CDR3. The D gene is left open where the match is weak. Size values are once, few and many counts, or a class for expanded clones, and some rows have none.

TGTGCCAGCAGCCAGTACGGAGGAGCGGGAGGCCACGAGCAGTACTTC,CASSQYGGAGGHEQYF,few,TRBD2,TRBV3-1,TRBJ2-7
TGCAGTGCTAGGGGGGTCCAAGCCTCCCAAGAGACCCAGTACTTC,CSARGVQASQETQYF,.,.,TRBV20-1,TRBJ2-5
TGTGCCAGCAGCGTAGAAACGGGTCTCTCCTACAATGAGCAGTTCTTC,CASSVETGLSYNEQFF,.,.,TRBV9,TRBJ2-1
TGTGCCAGCAGCGTACAAGCGGGTTGGGAGACCCAGTACTTC,CASSVQAGWETQYF,many,.,TRBV9,TRBJ2-5
TGCAGCGCCCGAACGGGACCCGTGAACACTGAAGCTTTCTTT,CSARTGPVNTEAFF,.,.,TRBV29-1,TRBJ1-1
TGTGCCAGCCCGGGAGAGGACACAGATACGCAGTATTTT,CASPGEDTDTQYF,few,.,TRBV2,TRBJ2-3
TGCAGTGGGACAGCGGATAGCAATCAGCCCCAGCATTTT,CSGTADSNQPQHF,.,.,TRBV20-1,TRBJ1-5
TGTGCCAGCAGCGCACCCTCAGCTAGGACGAACGAGCAGTACTTC,CASSAPSARTNEQYF,.,.,TRBV2,TRBJ2-7
TGCGCCAGCAGGGCCCCTAGCGGGAGGACCTACGAGCAGTACTTC,CASRAPSGRTYEQYF,.,TRBD2,TRBV5-1,TRBJ2-7
TGCGCCAGCAGCCTGGGGACTAGCGGGGCCATGATCACAGATACGCAGTATTTT,CASSLGTSGAMITDTQYF,few,TRBD2,TRBV5-1,TRBJ2-3
TGTGCCAGCAGCGTTGGTGGGGGCCAGGGCACCCAGTACTTC,CASSVGGGQGTQYF,many,.,TRBV9,TRBJ2-5
TGTGCCAGCAGTTTATCTAGGGGCCTTGAGGCTTTCTTT,CASSLSRGLEAFF,once,.,TRBV27,TRBJ1-1